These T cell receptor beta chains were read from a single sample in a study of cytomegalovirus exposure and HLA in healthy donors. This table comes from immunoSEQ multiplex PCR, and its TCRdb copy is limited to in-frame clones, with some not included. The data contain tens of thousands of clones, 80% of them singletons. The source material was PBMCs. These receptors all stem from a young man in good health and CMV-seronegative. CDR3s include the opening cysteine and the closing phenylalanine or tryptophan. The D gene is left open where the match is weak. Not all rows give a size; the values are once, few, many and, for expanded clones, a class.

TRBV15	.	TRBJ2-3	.	CATSRVASDTQYF	TGTGCCACCAGCAGGGTAGCGTCAGATACGCAGTATTTT
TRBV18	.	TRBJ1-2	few	CASSPKVVEAGYTF	TGTGCCAGCTCACCTAAGGTCGTAGAGGCGGGCTACACCTTC
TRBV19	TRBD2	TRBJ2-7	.	CASSATSGSDEQYF	TGTGCCAGTAGTGCTACTAGCGGGAGCGACGAGCAGTACTTC
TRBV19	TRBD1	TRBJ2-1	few	CASSIPGTDHNEQFF	TGTGCCAGTAGTATTCCCGGGACAGATCACAATGAGCAGTTCTTC
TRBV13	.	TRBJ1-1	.	CASSLRLNTEAFF	TGTGCCAGCAGCTTACGGTTGAACACTGAAGCTTTCTTT
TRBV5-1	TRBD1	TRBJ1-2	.	CASRLGGGTGAGGYTF	TGCGCCAGCCGCCTTGGAGGGGGTACAGGGGCTGGTGGCTACACCTTC
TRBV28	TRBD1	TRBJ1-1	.	CASSTRQGGGTEAFF	TGTGCCAGCAGTACACGACAGGGGGGGGGTACTGAAGCTTTCTTT
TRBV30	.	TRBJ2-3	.	CAWGLGGASTDTQYF	TGTGCCTGGGGCCTAGGGGGAGCTAGCACAGATACGCAGTATTTT
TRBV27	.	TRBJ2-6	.	CASSLRRVRGANVLTF	TGTGCCAGCAGTTTACGCAGGGTTCGCGGGGCCAACGTCCTGACTTTC
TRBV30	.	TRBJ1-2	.	CAWRVLGSPNYGYTF	TGTGCCTGGAGGGTACTAGGGTCCCCCAACTATGGCTACACCTTC
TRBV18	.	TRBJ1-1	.	CASSPYRDPPEAFF	TGTGCCAGCTCACCCTACAGGGACCCCCCTGAAGCTTTCTTT
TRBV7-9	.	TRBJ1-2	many	CASSLESRPAGYTF	TGTGCCAGCAGCTTAGAATCGCGGCCGGCGGGCTACACCTTC
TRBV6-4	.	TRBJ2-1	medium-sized	CASSESSYNEQFF	TGTGCCAGCAGCGAGAGCTCCTACAATGAGCAGTTCTTC
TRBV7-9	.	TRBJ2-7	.	CASSLAAGIAYEQYF	TGTGCCAGCAGCTTAGCTGCCGGGATCGCCTACGAGCAGTACTTC
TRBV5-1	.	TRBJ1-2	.	CASSLGAVGYGYTF	TGCGCCAGCAGCTTGGGCGCGGTCGGCTATGGCTACACCTTC
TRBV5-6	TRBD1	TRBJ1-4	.	CASSIPGQGQNEKLFF	TGTGCCAGCAGCATTCCGGGACAGGGACAAAATGAAAAACTGTTTTTT
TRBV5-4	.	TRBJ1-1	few	CASSLGPNTEAFF	TGTGCCAGCAGCTTGGGGCCGAACACTGAAGCTTTCTTT
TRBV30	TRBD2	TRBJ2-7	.	CAWIRPGEGSSYEQYF	TGTGCCTGGATCCGGCCTGGGGAGGGAAGCTCCTACGAGCAGTACTTC
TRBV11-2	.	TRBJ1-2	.	CASSPRTKAEGYTF	TGTGCCAGCAGCCCACGGACAAAGGCGGAAGGCTACACCTTC
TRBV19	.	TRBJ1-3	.	CASLQANSGNTIYF	TGTGCCAGTTTACAGGCGAACTCTGGAAACACCATATATTTT
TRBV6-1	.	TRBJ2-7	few	CASSLILQPEQYF	TGTGCCAGCAGTTTAATTTTACAACCCGAGCAGTACTTC
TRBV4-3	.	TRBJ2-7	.	CASSQETIGEQYF	TGCGCCAGCAGCCAAGAGACAATTGGCGAGCAGTACTTC
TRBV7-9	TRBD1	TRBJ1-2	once	CASSPLGTGGYGYTF	TGTGCCAGCAGCCCGTTAGGAACAGGGGGATATGGCTACACCTTC
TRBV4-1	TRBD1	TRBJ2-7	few	CASSSLGGQGFPNSYEQYF	TGCGCCAGCAGCTCCCTCGGGGGACAGGGATTTCCTAATTCCTACGAGCAGTACTTC
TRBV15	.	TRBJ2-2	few	CATSPAGRGELFF	TGTGCCACCAGCCCCGCGGGTCGCGGGGAGCTGTTTTTT
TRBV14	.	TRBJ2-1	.	CASSQGDTAGNEQFF	TGTGCCAGCAGCCAAGGGGACACCGCGGGTAATGAGCAGTTCTTC
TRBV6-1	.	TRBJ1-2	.	CASSVQGGGNYGYTF	TGTGCCAGCAGTGTACAGGGCGGAGGTAACTATGGCTACACCTTC
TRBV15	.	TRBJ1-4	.	CATFGGTGLFF	TGTGCCACCTTCGGGGGAACAGGACTGTTTTTT
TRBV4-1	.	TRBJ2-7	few	CASSQGPWYEQYF	TGCGCCAGCAGCCAAGGGCCATGGTACGAGCAGTACTTC
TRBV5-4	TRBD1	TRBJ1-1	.	CASSLGTGANAEAFF	TGTGCCAGCAGCTTGGGGACAGGGGCGAACGCTGAAGCTTTCTTT
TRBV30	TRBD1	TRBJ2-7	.	CAWSDRGYEQYF	TGTGCCTGGAGTGACAGGGGTTACGAGCAGTACTTC
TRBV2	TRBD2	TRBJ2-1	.	CASVPLAGNSNEQFF	TGTGCCAGCGTCCCCCTAGCGGGAAATTCTAATGAGCAGTTCTTC
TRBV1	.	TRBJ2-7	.	CTSSQEMYQVTPYEQYF	TGCACCAGCAGCCAAGAGATGTATCAGGTTACCCCCTACGAGCAGTACTTC
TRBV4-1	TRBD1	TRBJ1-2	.	CASSQDLRDRGRGYTF	TGCGCCAGCAGCCAAGATCTTCGGGACAGGGGGCGAGGCTACACCTTC
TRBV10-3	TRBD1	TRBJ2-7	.	CAIIPDRGPSYEQYF	TGTGCCATCATTCCCGACAGGGGACCCTCCTACGAGCAGTACTTC
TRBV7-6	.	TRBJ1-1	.	CASSLQPQGSSTEAFF	TGTGCCAGCAGCCTACAACCACAGGGATCTTCCACTGAAGCTTTCTTT
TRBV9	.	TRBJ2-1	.	CASTTGGSSYNEQFF	TGTGCCAGCACTACAGGCGGAAGCTCCTACAATGAGCAGTTCTTC
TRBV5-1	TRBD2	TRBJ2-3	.	CASSLGQASGGDTQYF	TGCGCCAGCAGCTTGGGTCAGGCTAGCGGGGGAGATACGCAGTATTTT
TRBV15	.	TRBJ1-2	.	CATSRVDQGAYGYTF	TGTGCCACCAGCAGAGTTGATCAAGGGGCCTATGGCTACACCTTC
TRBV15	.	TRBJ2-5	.	CATSRDPGEGQYF	TGTGCCACCAGCAGAGATCCGGGAGAGGGCCAGTACTTC
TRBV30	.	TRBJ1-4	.	CAWSSGEKLFF	TGTGCCTGGAGTAGCGGGGAAAAACTGTTTTTT
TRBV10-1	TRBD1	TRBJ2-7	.	CASSEGQGTGEQYF	TGCGCCAGCAGTGAGGGACAGGGTACGGGGGAGCAGTACTTC
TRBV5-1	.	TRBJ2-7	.	CASSLVPGDSYEQYF	TGCGCCAGCAGCTTGGTTCCGGGGGACTCCTACGAGCAGTACTTC
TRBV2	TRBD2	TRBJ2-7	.	CASSERWGLAGVQQYF	TGTGCCAGCAGTGAAAGGTGGGGACTAGCGGGAGTCCAGCAGTACTTC
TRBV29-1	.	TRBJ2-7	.	CSCKTDFYEQYF	TGCTCCTGCAAAACTGATTTCTACGAGCAGTACTTC
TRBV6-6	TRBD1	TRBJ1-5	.	CASSPGDRVGQPQHF	TGTGCCAGCAGTCCGGGGGACAGGGTAGGACAGCCCCAGCATTTT
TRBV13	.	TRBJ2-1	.	CASSLGPTGDNEQFF	TGTGCCAGCAGCTTAGGACCGACAGGAGACAATGAGCAGTTCTTC
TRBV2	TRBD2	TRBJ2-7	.	CASSIKTSGYYEQYF	TGTGCCAGCAGTATTAAGACTAGCGGGTACTACGAGCAGTACTTC
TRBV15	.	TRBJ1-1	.	CATSRATEDEAFF	TGTGCCACCAGCAGAGCGACAGAAGATGAAGCTTTCTTT
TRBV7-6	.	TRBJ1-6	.	CASSLRANSPLHF	TGTGCCAGCAGCTTAAGAGCTAATTCACCCCTCCACTTT
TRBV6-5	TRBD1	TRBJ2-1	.	CASRDQGTGEQFF	TGTGCCAGCAGGGATCAGGGGACAGGTGAGCAGTTCTTC
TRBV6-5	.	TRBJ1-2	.	CASSYWSGYGYTF	TGTGCCAGCAGTTACTGGTCAGGCTATGGCTACACCTTC
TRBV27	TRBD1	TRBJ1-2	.	CASSRQGFQGYTF	TGTGCCAGCAGCCGACAGGGTTTTCAGGGCTACACCTTC
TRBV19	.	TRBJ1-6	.	CASSGINSPLHF	TGTGCCAGTAGCGGGATAAATTCACCCCTCCACTTT